Given below is one TCR beta chain in context. What it recognizes is unknown. The data were obtained in a study of tumor-infiltrating lymphocytes in localized non-small cell lung cancer. Study summary: Tumor tissue and non-adjacent uninvolved lung came from each patient.

Study results and caveats: IM1 and IM2 tumors showed no difference in T-cell fraction.

The CDR3 covers 16 residues. The germline V gene has CDR1 SGHTA and CDR2 FQGNSA. Trimming pared 5 bases from V and 0 bases from J, leaving 17 bases between. Here immunoSEQ multiplex PCR was the method, and the copy in TCRdb shows in-frame clones only, minus some. This table has 10,000 to 13,000 clones, roughly 85% appearing once. The receptor was isolated from a human donor with non-small cell lung cancer. Specimen: uninvolved lung tissue not adjacent to the tumor. The chain joins TRBV7-2 to TRBJ2-7; weak D call: TRBD2 (6 bases). CDR3 protein: CASSPLGGGPSYEQYF. The CDR3 bases are TGTGCCAGCAGCCCGTTGGGGGGAGGCCCCTCCTACGAGCAGTACTTC.